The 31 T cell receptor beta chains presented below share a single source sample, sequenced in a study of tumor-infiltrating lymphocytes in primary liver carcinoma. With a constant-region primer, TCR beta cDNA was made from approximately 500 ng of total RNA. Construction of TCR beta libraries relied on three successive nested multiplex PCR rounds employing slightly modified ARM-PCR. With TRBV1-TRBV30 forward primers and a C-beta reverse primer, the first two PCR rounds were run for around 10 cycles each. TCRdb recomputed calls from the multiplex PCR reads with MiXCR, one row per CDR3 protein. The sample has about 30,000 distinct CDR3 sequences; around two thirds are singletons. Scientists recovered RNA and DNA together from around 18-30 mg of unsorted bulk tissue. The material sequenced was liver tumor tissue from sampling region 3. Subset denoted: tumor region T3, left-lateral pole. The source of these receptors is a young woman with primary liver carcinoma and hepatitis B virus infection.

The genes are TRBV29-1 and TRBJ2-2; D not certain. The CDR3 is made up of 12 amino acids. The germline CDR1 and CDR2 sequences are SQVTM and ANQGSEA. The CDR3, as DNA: TGCGGCCTTGTGACATGGGATGGGGAGCTGTTTTTT. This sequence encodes CGLVTWDGELFF.

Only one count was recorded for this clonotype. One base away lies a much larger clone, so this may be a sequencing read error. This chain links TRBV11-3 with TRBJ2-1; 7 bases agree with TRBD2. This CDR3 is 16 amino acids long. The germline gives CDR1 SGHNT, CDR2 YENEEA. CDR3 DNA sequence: TGTGCCATCAGCTTAGGTGGCGGACTAGGGCGAAATGACCAGTTCTTC. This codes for CAISLGGGLGRNDQFF. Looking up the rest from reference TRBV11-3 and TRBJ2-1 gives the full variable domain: EAGVVQSPRYKIIEKKQPVAFWCNPISGHNTLYWYLQNLGQGPELLIRYENEEAVDDSQLPKDRFSAERLKGVDSTLKIQPAELGDSAVYLCAISLGGGLGRNDQFFGPGTRLTVL.

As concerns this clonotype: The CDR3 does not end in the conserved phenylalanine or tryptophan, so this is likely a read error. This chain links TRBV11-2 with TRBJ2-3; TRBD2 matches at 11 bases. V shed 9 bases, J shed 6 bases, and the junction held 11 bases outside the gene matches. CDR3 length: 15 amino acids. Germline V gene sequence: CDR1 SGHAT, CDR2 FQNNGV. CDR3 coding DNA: TGTGCCAGTAGCCCTGGACTAGCGGGCCCCGATACGCAGTATTCT. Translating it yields CASSPGLAGPDTQYS.

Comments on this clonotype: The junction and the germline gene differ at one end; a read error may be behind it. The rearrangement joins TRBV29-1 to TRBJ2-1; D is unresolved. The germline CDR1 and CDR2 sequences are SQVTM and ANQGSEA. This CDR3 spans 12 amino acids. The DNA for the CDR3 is TGCAGCGCCATAAGGGATTACAATGAACAGTTCTTC. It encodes CSAIRDYNEQFF.

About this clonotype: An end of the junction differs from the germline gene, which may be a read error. CDR3 DNA sequence: TGTACCAGCAGCGCTCGGGATAGGGGGCGCAAGAGGTGGAGTAACATTGAAGCTTTCTTT. Its translation: CTSSARDRGRKRWSNIEAFF. The chain carries TRBV11-2 and TRBJ1-1; 7 bases map to TRBD1. Germline V CDR1 and CDR2: SGHAT, FQNNGV. The CDR3 length is 20 residues.

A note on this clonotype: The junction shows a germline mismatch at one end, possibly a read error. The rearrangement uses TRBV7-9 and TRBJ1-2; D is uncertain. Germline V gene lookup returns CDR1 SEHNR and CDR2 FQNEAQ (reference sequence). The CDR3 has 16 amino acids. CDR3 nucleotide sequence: TGTGCCAGCAGCTTAGCGTCCCGATGCCAGACGAATGGCCACACCTTC. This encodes CASSLASRCQTNGHTF.

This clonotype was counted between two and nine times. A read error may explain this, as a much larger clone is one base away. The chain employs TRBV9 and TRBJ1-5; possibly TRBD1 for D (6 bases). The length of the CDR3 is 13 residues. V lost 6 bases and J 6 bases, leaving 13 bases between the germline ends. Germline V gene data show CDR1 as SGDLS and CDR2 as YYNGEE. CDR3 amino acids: CASIEGVGQPQHF. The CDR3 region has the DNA TGTGCCAGCATCGAGGGGGTCGGTCAGCCCCAGCATTTT.

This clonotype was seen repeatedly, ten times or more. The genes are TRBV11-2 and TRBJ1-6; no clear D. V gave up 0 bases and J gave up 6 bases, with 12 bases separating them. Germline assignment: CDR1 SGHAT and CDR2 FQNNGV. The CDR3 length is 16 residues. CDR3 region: CASSLDPRFPNSPLHF. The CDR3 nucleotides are TGTGCCAGCAGCTTAGATCCTCGGTTTCCTAATTCACCCCTCCACTTT.

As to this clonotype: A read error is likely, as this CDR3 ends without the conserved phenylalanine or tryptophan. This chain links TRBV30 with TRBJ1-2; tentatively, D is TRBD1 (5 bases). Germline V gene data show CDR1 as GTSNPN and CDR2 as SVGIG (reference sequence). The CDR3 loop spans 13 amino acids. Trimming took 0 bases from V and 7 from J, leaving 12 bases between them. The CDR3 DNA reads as TGTGCCTGGAGTGTGGATCAGGGTAGTGGCTACACCATC. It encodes CAWSVDQGSGYTI.

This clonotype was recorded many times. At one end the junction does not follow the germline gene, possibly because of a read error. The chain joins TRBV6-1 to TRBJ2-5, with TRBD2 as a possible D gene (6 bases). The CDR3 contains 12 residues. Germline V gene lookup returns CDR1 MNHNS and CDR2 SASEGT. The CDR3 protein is CASSETGGTQYF. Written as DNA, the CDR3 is TGTGCCAGCAGCGAGACTGGGGGGACCCAGTATTTC.

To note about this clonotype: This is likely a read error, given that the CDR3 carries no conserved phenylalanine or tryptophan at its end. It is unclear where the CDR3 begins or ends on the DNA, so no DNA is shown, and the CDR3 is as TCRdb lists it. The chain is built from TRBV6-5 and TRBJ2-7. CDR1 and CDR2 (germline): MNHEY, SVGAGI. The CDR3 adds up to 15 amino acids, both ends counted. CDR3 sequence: CASSYKDSSSYEQHL.

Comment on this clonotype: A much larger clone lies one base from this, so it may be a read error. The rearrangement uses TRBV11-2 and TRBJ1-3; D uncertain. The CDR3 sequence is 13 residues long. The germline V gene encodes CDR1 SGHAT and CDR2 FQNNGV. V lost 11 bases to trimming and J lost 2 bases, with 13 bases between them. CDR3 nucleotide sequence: TGTGCCTCAGCCCAGGAAACTGGAAACACCATATATTTT. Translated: CASAQETGNTIYF. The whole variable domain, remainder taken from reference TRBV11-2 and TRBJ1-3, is EAGVAQSPRYKIIEKRQSVAFWCNPISGHATLYWYQQILGQGPKLLIQFQNNGVVDDSQLPKDRFSAERLKGVDSTLKIQPAKLEDSAVYLCASAQETGNTIYFGEGSWLTVV.

The CDR3 loop is CSALREYYEQFF. The CDR3, as DNA: TGCAGCGCCCTAAGAGAATACTATGAGCAGTTCTTC. The J gene is TRBJ2-1, the V gene TRBV29-1; D uncertain. The V and J ends lost 7 bases and 8 bases respectively, with 15 bases between them. The CDR3 totals 12 residues. CDR1 and CDR2 (germline): SQVTM, ANQGSEA.

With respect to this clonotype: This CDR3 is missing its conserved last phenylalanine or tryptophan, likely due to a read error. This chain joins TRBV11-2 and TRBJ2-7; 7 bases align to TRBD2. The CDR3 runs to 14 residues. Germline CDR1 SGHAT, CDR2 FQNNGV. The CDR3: CASGLTGGSYEQYL. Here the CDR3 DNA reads TGTGCCAGCGGCTTGACTGGCGGGAGTTACGAGCAGTACCTC.

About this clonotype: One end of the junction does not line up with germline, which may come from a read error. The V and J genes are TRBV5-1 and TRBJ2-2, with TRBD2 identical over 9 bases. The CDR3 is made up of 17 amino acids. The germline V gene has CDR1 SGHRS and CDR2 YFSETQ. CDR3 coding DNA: TGCGCCAGCAGCTTGGCCGGAGCGGGAGGATTAACCGGGGAGCTGTATTTT. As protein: CASSLAGAGGLTGELYF. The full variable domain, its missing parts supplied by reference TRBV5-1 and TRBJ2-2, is KAGVTQTPRYLIKTRGQQVTLSCSPISGHRSVSWYQQTPGQGLQFLFEYFSETQRNKGNFPGRFSGRQFSNSRSEMNVSTLELGDSALYLCASSLAGAGGLTGELYFGEGSRLTVL.

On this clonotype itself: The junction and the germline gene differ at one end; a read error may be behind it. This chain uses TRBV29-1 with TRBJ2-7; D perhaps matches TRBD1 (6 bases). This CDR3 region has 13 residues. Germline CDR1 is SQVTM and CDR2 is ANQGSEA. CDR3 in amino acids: CSVEQGPVPRRDF. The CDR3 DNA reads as TGCAGCGTTGAACAGGGGCCCGTCCCTCGACGGGACTTC.

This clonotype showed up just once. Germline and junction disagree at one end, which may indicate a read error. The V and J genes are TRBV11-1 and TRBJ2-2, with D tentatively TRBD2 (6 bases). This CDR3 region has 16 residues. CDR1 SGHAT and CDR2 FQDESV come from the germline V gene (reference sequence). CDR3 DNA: TGTGACAGTAGCTTAGTGGGGGGTACGAACACCGAGGAGCTGTTTTTT. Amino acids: CDSSLVGGTNTEELFF.

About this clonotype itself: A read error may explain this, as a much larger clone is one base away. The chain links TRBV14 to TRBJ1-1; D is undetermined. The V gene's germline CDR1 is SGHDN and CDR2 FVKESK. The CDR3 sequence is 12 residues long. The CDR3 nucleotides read TGTGCCAGCAGCCAAGACCGGGCTGATGCTTTCTTT. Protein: CASSQDRADAFF.

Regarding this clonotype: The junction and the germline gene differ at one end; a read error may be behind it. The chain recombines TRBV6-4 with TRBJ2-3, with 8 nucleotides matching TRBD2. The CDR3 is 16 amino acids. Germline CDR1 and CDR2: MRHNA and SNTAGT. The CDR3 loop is CVSSDVTGGSTDTQYF. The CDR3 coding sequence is TGTGTCAGCAGTGACGTAACGGGAGGGTCCACAGATACGCAGTATTTT.

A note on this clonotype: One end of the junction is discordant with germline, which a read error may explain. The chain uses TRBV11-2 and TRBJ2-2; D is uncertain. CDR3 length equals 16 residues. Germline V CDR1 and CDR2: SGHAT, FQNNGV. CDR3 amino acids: CASSPDPQLNTLEPFF. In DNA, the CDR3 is TGTGCCAGCAGCCCCGATCCCCAATTGAACACCTTGGAGCCGTTTTTT.

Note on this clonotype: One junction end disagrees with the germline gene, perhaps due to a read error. CDR3 residues: CASSYRQGGNKPQHF. CDR3 nucleotides: TGTGCCAGCAGTTACCGGCAGGGAGGCAATAAGCCCCAGCATTTT. The chain has TRBV6-5 and TRBJ1-5; D may be TRBD1 (5 bases). Germline lookup yields CDR1 MNHEY and CDR2 SVGAGI. The CDR3 has 15 residues.

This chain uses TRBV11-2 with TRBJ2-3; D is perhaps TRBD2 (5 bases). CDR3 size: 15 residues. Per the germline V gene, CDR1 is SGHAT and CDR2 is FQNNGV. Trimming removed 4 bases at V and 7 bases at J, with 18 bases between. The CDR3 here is CASSSGSVRAYTQYF. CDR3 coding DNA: TGTGCCAGCAGCTCTGGAAGCGTGAGGGCATATACGCAGTATTTT.

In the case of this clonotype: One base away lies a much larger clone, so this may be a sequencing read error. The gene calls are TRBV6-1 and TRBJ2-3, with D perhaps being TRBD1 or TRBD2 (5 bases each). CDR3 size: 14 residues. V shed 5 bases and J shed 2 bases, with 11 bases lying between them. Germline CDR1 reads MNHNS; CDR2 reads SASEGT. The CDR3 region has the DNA TGTGCCAGCAGTCGGGACCACACCACAGATACGCAGTATTTT. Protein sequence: CASSRDHTTDTQYF.

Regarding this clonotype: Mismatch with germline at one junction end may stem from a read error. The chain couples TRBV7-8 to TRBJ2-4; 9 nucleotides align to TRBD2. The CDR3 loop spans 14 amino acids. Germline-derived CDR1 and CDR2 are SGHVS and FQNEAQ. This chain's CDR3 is CASSLAAGGNIRYF. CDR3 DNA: TGTGCTAGCAGCCTAGCTGCGGGAGGGAACATTCGGTACTTC.

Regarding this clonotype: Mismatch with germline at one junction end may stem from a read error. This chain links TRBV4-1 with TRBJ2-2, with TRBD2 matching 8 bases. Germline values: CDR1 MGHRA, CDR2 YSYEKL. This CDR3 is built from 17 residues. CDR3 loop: CASSQDPRRGAFGELFF. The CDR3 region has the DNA TGCGCAAGCAGCCAAGACCCTAGGCGGGGGGCGTTTGGGGAGCTATTTTTT.

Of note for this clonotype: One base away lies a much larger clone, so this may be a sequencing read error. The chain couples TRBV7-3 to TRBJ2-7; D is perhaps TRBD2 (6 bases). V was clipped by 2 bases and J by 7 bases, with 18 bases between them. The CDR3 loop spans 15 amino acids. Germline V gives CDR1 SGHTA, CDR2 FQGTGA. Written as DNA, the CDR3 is TGTGCCAGCAGCTTAGACGCCAGGACTACTAAAGAGCAGTACTTC. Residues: CASSLDARTTKEQYF.

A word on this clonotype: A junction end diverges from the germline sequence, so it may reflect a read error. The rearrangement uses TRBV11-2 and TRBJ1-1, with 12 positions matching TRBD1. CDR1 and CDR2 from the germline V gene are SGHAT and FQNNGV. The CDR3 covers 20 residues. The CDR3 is CASSVGDRGRKRWSNTEAFF. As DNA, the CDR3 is TGTGCTAGCAGCGTTGGGGACAGGGGGCGCAAGAGGTGGAGTAACACTGAAGCTTTCTTT.

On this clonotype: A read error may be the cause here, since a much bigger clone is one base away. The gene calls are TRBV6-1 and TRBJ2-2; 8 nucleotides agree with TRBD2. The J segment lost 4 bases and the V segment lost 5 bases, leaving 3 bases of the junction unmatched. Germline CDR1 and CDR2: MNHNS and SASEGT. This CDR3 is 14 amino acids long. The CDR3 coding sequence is TGTGCCAGCAGTAACGGGAGGGCCACCGGGGAGCTGTTTTTT. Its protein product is CASSNGRATGELFF.

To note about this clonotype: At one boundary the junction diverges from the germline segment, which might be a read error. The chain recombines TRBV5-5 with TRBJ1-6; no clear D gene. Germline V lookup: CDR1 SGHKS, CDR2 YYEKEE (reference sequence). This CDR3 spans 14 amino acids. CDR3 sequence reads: CASSLDVSNSSLRF. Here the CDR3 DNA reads TGTGCCAGCAGTTTGGACGTCAGTAATTCATCCCTCCGCTTT.

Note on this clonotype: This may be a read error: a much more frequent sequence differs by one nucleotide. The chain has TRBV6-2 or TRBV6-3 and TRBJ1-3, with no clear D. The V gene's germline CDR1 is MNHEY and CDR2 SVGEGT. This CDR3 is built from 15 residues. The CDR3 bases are TGTGCCATCAGTTACGGGGTCTTCTCTGGAAACACCATATATTTT. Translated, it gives CAISYGVFSGNTIYF.

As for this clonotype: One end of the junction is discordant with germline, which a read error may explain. This CDR3 reads CASTTDSNTEAFF. CDR3 in DNA: TGTGCCAGCACGACGGATTCGAACACAGAAGCTTTCTTT. The genes are TRBV2 and TRBJ1-1, with D unresolved. This CDR3 spans 13 amino acids. The germline V gene encodes CDR1 SNHLY and CDR2 FYNNEI.